What follows describes a single T cell receptor beta chain. The data were taken from a study of OX40 agonist ivuxolimab in advanced cancers. Study background: In this trial design, patients received ivuxolimab intravenously at 0.01 to 10 mg/kg every 2 weeks. Cohort: approximately 83% men, mean age approximately 66, aged roughly 23 to 90.

The table came from immunoSEQ multiplex PCR; TCRdb's copy has only in-frame clones and leaves some out. This repertoire shows some 57,000 clones, about nine tenths found once; its top ten account for roughly 21%. Patients were excluded for autoimmune disease history or systemic immunosuppression. Germline V gene lookup returns CDR1 SGHNT and CDR2 YENEEA. The V and J ends lost 8 bases and 5 bases, in that order; junction bases with no gene match: 6. This CDR3 is 13 amino acids long. This chain links TRBV11-3 with TRBJ1-1, with 9 bases matching TRBD1. The TCR comes from an adult with an advanced solid tumor such as melanoma, head and neck, liver or kidney cancer. This material consisted of CD4+ or CD8+ T cells sorted from blood, taken in a trial of the OX40 agonist ivuxolimab. The chain's CDR3 is CASGWTGDTEAFF. CDR3 coding DNA: TGTGCCAGCGGATGGACAGGGGATACTGAAGCTTTCTTT.